A single sample gave rise to the 17 T cell receptor beta chains below, sequenced in a study of T cell responses to AZD1222 COVID-19 vaccine. Method: immunoSEQ multiplex PCR; TCRdb's copy keeps in-frame clones and lacks some. Of 100,000 to 120,000 clones listed, over 85% are singletons. Here the sequenced sample was peripheral blood, taken 28 days after the second AZD1222 dose. The source is an adult who received the AZD1222 COVID-19 vaccine.

The chain carries TRBV11-2 and TRBJ2-2; the D is unclear. The CDR3 runs 15 residues. V was clipped by 6 bases and J by 2 bases, with 13 bases between them. Germline V gene data show CDR1 as SGHAT and CDR2 as FQNNGV. CDR3 region: CASRARHDNTGELFF. The DNA of the CDR3 is TGTGCCAGCAGAGCTCGACATGATAACACCGGGGAGCTGTTTTTT.

V and J are TRBV10-2 and TRBJ2-1, with a weak D call TRBD2 (6 bases). Germline V CDR1 and CDR2: WSHSY, SAAADI. The CDR3 has 16 amino acids. The germline V and J ends were trimmed by 6 bases and 5 bases, with 20 bases remaining between them. Here the CDR3 reads CASSDYGSFGDNEQFF. CDR3 nucleotides: TGCGCCAGCAGCGACTACGGGAGTTTCGGCGACAATGAGCAGTTCTTC.

This clone was found once. The rearrangement joins TRBV4-1 to TRBJ2-2; D uncertain. Per germline, CDR1 MGHRA and CDR2 YSYEKL. Between the trimmed V and J ends, which lost 2 bases and 2 bases, there was a span of 12 bases. This CDR3 region has 16 residues. CDR3 DNA sequence: TGCGCCAGCAGCCAACCGTGGGCCCGCAACACCGGGGAGCTGTTTTTT. The encoded protein is CASSQPWARNTGELFF.

The DNA for the CDR3 is TGCGCCAGCAGCTTAGCCAGGGACAGGGGACAAAGCGGTTCAAACTACGAGCAGTACTTC. It specifies CASSLARDRGQSGSNYEQYF. J is TRBJ2-7 and V is TRBV5-1, with TRBD1 identical over 10 bases. CDR3 length: 20 amino acids. J lost 3 bases, V lost 2 bases, and 20 bases had no gene match. CDR1 and CDR2 (germline): SGHRS, YFSETQ.

This chain uses TRBV11-3 with TRBJ1-1; D not certain. Per the germline V gene, CDR1 is SGHNT and CDR2 is YENEEA. This CDR3 comprises 13 residues. V was clipped by 5 bases and J by 0 bases, with 7 bases between them. CDR3 in DNA: TGTGCCAGCAGCCCCATTATGAACACTGAAGCTTTCTTT. This gives the protein CASSPIMNTEAFF. Complete variable domain (other parts from reference TRBV11-3 and TRBJ1-1): EAGVVQSPRYKIIEKKQPVAFWCNPISGHNTLYWYLQNLGQGPELLIRYENEEAVDDSQLPKDRFSAERLKGVDSTLKIQPAELGDSAVYLCASSPIMNTEAFFGQGTRLTVV.

This rearrangement joins TRBV5-1 to TRBJ2-5; 9 nucleotides agree with TRBD1. Germline trimming cut 3 bases from V and 0 bases from J; bases unmatched to any gene: 3. The germline CDR1 and CDR2 sequences are SGHRS and YFSETQ. The CDR3 runs to 15 residues. CDR3 amino acids: CASSSGTGYQETQYF. CDR3 in DNA: TGCGCCAGCAGCTCAGGGACAGGGTACCAAGAGACCCAGTACTTC.

The chain links TRBV18 to TRBJ1-5; 7 positions agree with TRBD1. The V gene end was trimmed by 4 bases and the J gene end by 3 bases; junction bases not matched to a gene: 6. There are 15 residues in the CDR3. The germline gives CDR1 KGHSH, CDR2 LQKENI. CDR3 DNA sequence: TGTGCCAGCTCACTAGGACAGGCCAACAATCAGCCCCAGCATTTT. Protein product: CASSLGQANNQPQHF.

The rearrangement uses TRBV2 and TRBJ1-1, with unresolved D. The germline CDR1 and CDR2 sequences are SNHLY and FYNNEI. The CDR3 contains 13 residues. V lost 8 bases, J lost 0 bases, and 10 bases lay in between. The CDR3 sequence: CASPPGVNTEAFF. CDR3 DNA: TGTGCCAGCCCCCCCGGGGTGAACACTGAAGCTTTCTTT.

The rearrangement links TRBV30 to TRBJ1-2; D is unresolved. This CDR3 spans 12 amino acids. Looked up from germline, CDR1 is GTSNPN and CDR2 is SVGIG (reference sequence). The V gene lost 0 bases and the J gene lost 8 bases, with 10 bases spanning the gap. The CDR3 protein is CAWSVRGYGYTF. The DNA of the CDR3 is TGTGCCTGGAGTGTAAGAGGGTACGGCTACACCTTC.

J is TRBJ1-3 and V is TRBV13, with D maybe TRBD1 (5 bases). V lost 6 bases to trimming and J lost 2 bases, with 11 bases between them. The V gene's germline CDR1 is PRHDT and CDR2 FYEKMQ (reference sequence). This CDR3 region has 14 residues. The CDR3 bases are TGTGCCAGCAGGAGGGGTGCTGCTGGAAACACCATATATTTT. Encoded protein: CASRRGAAGNTIYF.

The CDR3: CASSEFKGLGGYTF. The CDR3 bases are TGTGCCAGCAGCGAGTTCAAGGGACTTGGTGGCTACACCTTC. This chain joins TRBV2 and TRBJ1-2, with D perhaps TRBD1 (5 bases). Trimming shortened V by 6 bases and J by 7 bases, and 18 bases separated the two germline ends. The CDR3 contains 14 residues. In germline, CDR1 is SNHLY, CDR2 FYNNEI.

This rearrangement joins TRBV5-4 to TRBJ1-1, with D perhaps TRBD1 (5 bases). The germline gives CDR1 SGHNT, CDR2 YYREEE (reference sequence). V was cut by 4 bases and J by 3 bases, with 19 bases left in between. The CDR3 covers 16 residues. The CDR3 nucleotides are TGTGCCAGCAGCCCACGAGGGGTGGGTGCGTACACTGAAGCTTTCTTT. Its translation: CASSPRGVGAYTEAFF.

Note on this clone: The junction shows a germline mismatch at one end, possibly a read error. Other DNA sequences in the same sample also yield this CDR3. The rearrangement joins TRBV28 to TRBJ2-7, with TRBD2 identical over 7 bases. Germline CDR1 MDHEN, CDR2 SYDVKM. This CDR3 comprises 10 residues. CDR3 sequence reads: CASSGREQYF. CDR3 nucleotide sequence: TGTGCCAGCTCAGGGAGGGAGCAGTACTTT.

The rearrangement joins TRBV19 to TRBJ1-5; D gene ambiguous. Germline V gene sequence: CDR1 LNHDA, CDR2 SQIVND (reference sequence). Trimming took 1 base from V and 3 from J, leaving 10 bases between them. This CDR3 region has 15 residues. The CDR3 here is CASSIVARFNQPQHF. The DNA of the CDR3 is TGTGCCAGTAGTATAGTGGCCAGATTCAATCAGCCCCAGCATTTT.

V is TRBV29-1 and J is TRBJ2-1; 9 bases map to TRBD2. Germline V gene lookup returns CDR1 SQVTM and CDR2 ANQGSEA. The CDR3 runs to 15 residues. With 1 base clipped from V and 3 bases from J, the junction kept 4 bases outside the gene matches. CDR3 protein: CSVEGVSGGYNEQFF. The DNA of the CDR3 is TGCAGCGTTGAAGGGGTTAGCGGGGGCTACAATGAGCAGTTCTTC.

The rearrangement links TRBV6-6 to TRBJ1-2, with TRBD1 matching 10 bases. The V gene's germline CDR1 is MNHNY and CDR2 SVGAGI (reference sequence). CDR3 length: 15 amino acids. The V segment lost 3 bases and the J segment 6 bases; nucleotides outside the gene matches: 7. This CDR3 reads CASSYEGQGRHGYTF. The CDR3 region has the DNA TGTGCCAGCAGTTATGAGGGACAGGGGCGCCATGGCTACACCTTC.

The genes are TRBV13 and TRBJ2-7; D may be TRBD2 (5 bases). CDR3 length: 16 residues. Germline V gives CDR1 PRHDT, CDR2 FYEKMQ (reference sequence). The V gene lost 5 bases and the J gene lost 1 base, with 18 bases spanning the gap. CDR3: CASSGPGKGVSYEQYF. Written as DNA, the CDR3 is TGTGCCAGCAGCGGGCCCGGGAAAGGAGTTTCCTACGAGCAGTACTTC.